The TCR beta chain described here comes from a study of radiotherapy plus CTLA-4 blockade in lung cancer. About the study: With approximately 33% of patients having disease control, objective responses were seen in less than 20%. The study's findings and limits: Peripheral blood showed expansion of tumor-derived TCR clones after radiotherapy and ipilimumab.

Ipilimumab-mediated CTLA-4 blockade plus focal radiation was given to patients having chemo-refractory metastatic non-small-cell lung cancer. The V end was cut by 4 bases, the J end by 4 bases, with 19 bases between. CDR1 and CDR2 from the germline V gene are SGHTA and FQGNSA. The CDR3 spans 16 residues. With regard to this clone: Its antigen is not known.

Assay: immunoSEQ multiplex PCR; the TCRdb copy retains only in-frame clones and omits some. Of over 80,000 clones listed, roughly 87% are singletons. This material consisted of peripheral blood, taken from a patient treated with radiotherapy plus ipilimumab. The chain links TRBV7-2 to TRBJ1-2, with TRBD1 as a possible D gene (5 bases). The origin of this receptor is a human donor with non-small cell lung cancer who had stable disease on radiotherapy plus ipilimumab. CDR3 coding DNA: TGTGCCAGCAGCTCGGCGGTGGGGCCTGGAGCCTATGGCTACACCTTC. It is translated as CASSSAVGPGAYGYTF. Combining the CDR3 with reference TRBV7-2 and TRBJ1-2 gives the whole variable domain GAGVSQSPSNKVTEKGKDVELRCDPISGHTALYWYRQSLGQGLEFLIYFQGNSAPDKSGLPSDRFSAERTGGSVSTLTIQRTQQEDSAVYLCASSSAVGPGAYGYTFGSGTRLTVV.